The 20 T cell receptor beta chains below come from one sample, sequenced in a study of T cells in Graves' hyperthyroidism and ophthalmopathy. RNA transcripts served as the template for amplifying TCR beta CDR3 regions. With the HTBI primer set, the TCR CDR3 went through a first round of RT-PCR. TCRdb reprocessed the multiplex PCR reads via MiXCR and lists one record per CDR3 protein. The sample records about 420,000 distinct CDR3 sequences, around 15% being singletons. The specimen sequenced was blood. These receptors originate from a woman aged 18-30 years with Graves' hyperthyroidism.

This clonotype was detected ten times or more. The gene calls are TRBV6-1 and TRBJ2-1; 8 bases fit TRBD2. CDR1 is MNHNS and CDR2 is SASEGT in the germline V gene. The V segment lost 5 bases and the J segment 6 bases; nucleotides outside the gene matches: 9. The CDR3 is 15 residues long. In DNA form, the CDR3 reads TGTGCCAGCAGTCTGAGAGGTCTAGCGGGCAATGAGCAGTTCTTC. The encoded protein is CASSLRGLAGNEQFF.

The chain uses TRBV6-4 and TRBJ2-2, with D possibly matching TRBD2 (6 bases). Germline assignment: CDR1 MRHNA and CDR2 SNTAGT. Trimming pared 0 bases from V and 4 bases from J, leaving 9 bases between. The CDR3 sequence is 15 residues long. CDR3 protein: CASSDSAGLTGELFF. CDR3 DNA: TGTGCCAGCAGTGACTCGGCGGGACTCACCGGGGAGCTGTTTTTT.

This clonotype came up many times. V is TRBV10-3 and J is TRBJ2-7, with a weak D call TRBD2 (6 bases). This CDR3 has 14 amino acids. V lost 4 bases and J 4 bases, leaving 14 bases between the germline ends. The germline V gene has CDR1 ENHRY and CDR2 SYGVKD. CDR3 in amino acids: CAISGTGVSYEQYF. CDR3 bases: TGTGCCATCAGTGGTACGGGAGTTTCGTACGAGCAGTACTTC.

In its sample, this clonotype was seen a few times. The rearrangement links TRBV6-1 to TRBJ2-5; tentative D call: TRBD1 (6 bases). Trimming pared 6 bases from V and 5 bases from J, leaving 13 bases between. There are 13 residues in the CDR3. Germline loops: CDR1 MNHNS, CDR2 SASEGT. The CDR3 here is CASSSRGTETQYF. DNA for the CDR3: TGTGCCAGCAGCTCAAGGGGGACGGAGACCCAGTACTTC.

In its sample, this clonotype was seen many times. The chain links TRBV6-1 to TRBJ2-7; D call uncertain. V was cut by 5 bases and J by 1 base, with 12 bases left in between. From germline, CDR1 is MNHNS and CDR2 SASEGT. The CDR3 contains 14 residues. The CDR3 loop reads CASSSYRVSYEQYF. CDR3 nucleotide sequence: TGTGCCAGCAGTAGTTACCGGGTTTCCTACGAGCAGTACTTC.

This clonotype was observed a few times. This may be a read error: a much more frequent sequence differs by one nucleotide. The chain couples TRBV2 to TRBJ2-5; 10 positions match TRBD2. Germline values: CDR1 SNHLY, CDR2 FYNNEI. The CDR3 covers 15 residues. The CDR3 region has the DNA TGTGCCAGCAGGAAGTTAGCGGGAGGCTCAGAGACCCAGCACTTC. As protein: CASRKLAGGSETQHF.

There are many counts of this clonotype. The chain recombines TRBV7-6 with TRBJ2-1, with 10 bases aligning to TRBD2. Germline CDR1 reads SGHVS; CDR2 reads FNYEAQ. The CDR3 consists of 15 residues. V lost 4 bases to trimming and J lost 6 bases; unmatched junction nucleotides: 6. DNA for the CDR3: TGTGCCAGCAGCTCTCAAGCGGGAGGGACCAATGAGCAGTTCTTC. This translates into CASSSQAGGTNEQFF.

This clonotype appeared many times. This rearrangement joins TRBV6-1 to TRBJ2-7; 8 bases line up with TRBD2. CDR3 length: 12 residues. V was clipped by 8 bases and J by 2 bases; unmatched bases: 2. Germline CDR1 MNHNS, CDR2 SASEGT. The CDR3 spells CASGSGAYEQYF. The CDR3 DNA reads TGTGCCAGCGGTAGCGGGGCCTACGAGCAGTACTTC.

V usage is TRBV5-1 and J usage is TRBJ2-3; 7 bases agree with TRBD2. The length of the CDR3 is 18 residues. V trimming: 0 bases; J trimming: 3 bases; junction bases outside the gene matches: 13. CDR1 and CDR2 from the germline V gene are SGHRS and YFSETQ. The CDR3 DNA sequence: TGCGCCAGCAGCTTGGGGGGCGGCGGGAGTTCAAGTACAGATACGCAGTATTTT. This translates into CASSLGGGGSSSTDTQYF. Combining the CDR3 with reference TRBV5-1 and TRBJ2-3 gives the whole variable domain KAGVTQTPRYLIKTRGQQVTLSCSPISGHRSVSWYQQTPGQGLQFLFEYFSETQRNKGNFPGRFSGRQFSNSRSEMNVSTLELGDSALYLCASSLGGGGSSSTDTQYFGPGTRLTVL.

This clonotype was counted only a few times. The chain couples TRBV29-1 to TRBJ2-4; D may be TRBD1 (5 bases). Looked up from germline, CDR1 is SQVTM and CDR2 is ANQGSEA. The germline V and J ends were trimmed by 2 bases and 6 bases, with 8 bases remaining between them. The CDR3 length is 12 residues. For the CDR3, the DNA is TGCAGCGTTGAACAGGGAACAAACATTCAGTACTTC. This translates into CSVEQGTNIQYF. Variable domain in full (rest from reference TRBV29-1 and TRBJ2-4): SAVISQKPSRDICQRGTSLTIQCQVDSQVTMMFWYRQQPGQSLTLIATANQGSEATYESGFVIDKFPISRPNLTFSTLTVSNMSPEDSSIYLCSVEQGTNIQYFGAGTRLSVL.

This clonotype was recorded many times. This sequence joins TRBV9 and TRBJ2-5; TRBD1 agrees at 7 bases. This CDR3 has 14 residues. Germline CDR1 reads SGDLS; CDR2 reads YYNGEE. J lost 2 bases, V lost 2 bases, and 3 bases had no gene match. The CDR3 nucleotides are TGTGCCAGCAGCGTCCCGGGACAGCAAGAGACCCAGTACTTC. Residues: CASSVPGQQETQYF. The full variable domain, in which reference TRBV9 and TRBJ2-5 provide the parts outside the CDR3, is DSGVTQTPKHLITATGQRVTLRCSPRSGDLSVYWYQQSLDQGLQFLIQYYNGEERAKGNILERFSAQQFPDLHSELNLSSLELGDSALYFCASSVPGQQETQYFGPGTRLLVL.

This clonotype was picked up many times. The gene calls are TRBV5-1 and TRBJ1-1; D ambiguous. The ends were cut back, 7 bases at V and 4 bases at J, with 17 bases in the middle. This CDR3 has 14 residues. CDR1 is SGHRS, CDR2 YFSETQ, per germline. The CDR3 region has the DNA TGCGCCAGCTCAAAAAGCGCGGGAGGCACTGAAGCTTTCTTT. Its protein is CASSKSAGGTEAFF.

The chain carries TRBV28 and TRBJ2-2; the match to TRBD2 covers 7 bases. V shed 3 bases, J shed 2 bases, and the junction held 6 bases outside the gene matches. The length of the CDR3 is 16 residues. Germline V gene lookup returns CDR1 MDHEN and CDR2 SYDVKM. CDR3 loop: CASSLVREYNTGELFF. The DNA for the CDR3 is TGTGCCAGCAGTTTGGTGCGGGAGTATAACACCGGGGAGCTGTTTTTT.

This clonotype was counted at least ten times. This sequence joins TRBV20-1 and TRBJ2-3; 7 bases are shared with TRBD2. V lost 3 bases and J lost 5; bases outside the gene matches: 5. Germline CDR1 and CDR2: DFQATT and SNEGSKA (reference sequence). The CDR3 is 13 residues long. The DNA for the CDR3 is TGCAGTGCTAGCCTAGCGGTAGGAGATACGCAGTATTTT. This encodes CSASLAVGDTQYF.

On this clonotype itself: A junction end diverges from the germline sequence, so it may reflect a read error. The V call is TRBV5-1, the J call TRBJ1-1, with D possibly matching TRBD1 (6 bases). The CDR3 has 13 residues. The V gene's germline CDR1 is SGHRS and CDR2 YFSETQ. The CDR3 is CASSVGGDPEAFF. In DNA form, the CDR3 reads TGTGCCAGCAGCGTAGGGGGTGACCCTGAAGCTTTCTTT.

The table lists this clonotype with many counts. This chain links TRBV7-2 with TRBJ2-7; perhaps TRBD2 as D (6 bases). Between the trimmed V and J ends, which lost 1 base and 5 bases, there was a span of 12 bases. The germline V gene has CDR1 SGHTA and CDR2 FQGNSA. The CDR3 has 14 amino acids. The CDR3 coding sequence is TGTGCCAGCAGCTTAGGCCGGGAGTATAACGAGCAGTACTTC. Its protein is CASSLGREYNEQYF.

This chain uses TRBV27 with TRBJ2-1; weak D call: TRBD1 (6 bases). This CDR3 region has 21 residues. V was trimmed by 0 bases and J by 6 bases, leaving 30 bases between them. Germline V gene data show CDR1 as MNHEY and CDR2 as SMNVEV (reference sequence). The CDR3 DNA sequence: TGTGCCAGCAGTTTATCGGATCCGGGACAAAAACTTGGCAAGTATGGCAATGAGCAGTTCTTC. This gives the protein CASSLSDPGQKLGKYGNEQFF.

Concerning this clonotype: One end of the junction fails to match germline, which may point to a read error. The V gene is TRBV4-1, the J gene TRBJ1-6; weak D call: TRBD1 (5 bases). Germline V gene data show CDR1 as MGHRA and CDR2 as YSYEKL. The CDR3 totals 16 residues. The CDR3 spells CASSWDLGSYNSPLYF. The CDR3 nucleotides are TGCGCCAGCAGCTGGGACCTAGGCTCCTATAATTCACCCCTCTACTTT.

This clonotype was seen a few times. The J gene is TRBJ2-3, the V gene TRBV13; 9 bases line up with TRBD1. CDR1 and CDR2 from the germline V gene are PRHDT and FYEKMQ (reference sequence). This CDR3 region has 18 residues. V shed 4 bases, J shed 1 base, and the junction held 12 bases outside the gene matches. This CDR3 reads CASSSRDRVPEGTDTQYF. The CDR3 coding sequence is TGTGCCAGCAGCTCCCGGGACAGGGTCCCGGAAGGCACAGATACGCAGTATTTT.

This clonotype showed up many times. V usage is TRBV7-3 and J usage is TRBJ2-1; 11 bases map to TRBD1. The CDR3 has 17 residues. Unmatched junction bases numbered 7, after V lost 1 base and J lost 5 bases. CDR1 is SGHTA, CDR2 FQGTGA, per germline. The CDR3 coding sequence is TGTGCCAGCAGCTTAAGACGTGCGGGACAGGGGGACAATGAGCAGTTCTTC. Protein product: CASSLRRAGQGDNEQFF.